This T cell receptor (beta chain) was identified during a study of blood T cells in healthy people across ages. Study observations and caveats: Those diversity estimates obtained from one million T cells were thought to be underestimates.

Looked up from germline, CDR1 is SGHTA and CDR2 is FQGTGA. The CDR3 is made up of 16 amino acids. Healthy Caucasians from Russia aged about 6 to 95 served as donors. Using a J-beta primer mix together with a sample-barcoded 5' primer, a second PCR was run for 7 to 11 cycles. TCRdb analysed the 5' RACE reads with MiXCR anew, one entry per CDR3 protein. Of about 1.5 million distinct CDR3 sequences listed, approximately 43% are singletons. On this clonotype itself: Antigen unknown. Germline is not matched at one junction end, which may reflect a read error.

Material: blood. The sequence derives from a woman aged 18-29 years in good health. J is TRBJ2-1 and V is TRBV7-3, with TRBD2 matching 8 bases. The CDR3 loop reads CPSGPLAGSSYNEQFF. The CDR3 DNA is TGTCCCAGCGGCCCTTTAGCGGGGAGCTCCTACAATGAGCAGTTCTTC.